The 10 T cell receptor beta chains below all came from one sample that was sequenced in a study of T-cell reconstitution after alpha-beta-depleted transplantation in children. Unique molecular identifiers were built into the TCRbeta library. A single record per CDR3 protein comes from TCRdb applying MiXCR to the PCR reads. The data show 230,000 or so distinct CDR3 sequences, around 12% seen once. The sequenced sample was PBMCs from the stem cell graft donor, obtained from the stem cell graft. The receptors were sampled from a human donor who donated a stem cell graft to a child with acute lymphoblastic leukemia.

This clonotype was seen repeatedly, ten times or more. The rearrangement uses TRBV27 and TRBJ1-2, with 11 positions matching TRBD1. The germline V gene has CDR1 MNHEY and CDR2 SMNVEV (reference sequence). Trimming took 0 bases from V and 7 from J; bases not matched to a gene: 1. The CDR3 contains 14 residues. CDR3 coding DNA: TGTGCCAGCAGTTTATCAGGGACAGGGGGTGGCTACACCTTC. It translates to CASSLSGTGGGYTF.

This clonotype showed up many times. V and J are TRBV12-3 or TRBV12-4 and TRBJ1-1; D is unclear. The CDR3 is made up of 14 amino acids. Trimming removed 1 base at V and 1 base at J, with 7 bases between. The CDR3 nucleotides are TGTGCCAGCAGTTTAGTACAGTCGAACACTGAAGCTTTCTTT. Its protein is CASSLVQSNTEAFF.

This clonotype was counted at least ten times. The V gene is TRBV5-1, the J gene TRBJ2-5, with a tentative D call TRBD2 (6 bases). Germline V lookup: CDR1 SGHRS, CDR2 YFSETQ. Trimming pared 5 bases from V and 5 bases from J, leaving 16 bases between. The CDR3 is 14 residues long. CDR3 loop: CASRRDSGWETQYF. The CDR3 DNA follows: TGCGCCAGCAGGCGGGATAGTGGCTGGGAGACCCAGTACTTC.

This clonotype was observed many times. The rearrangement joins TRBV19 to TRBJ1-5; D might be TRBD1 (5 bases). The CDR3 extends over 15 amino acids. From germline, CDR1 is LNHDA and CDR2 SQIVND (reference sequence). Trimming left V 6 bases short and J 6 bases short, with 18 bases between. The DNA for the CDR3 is TGTGCCAGTAGCGCCCGTACGAGTCAGGGTCAGCCCCAGCATTTT. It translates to CASSARTSQGQPQHF.

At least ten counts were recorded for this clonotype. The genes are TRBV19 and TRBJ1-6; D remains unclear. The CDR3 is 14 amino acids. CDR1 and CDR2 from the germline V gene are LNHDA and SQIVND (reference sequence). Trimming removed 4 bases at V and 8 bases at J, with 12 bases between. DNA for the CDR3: TGTGCCAGTAGTACCTGGGCTTATTATTCACCCCTCCACTTT. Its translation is CASSTWAYYSPLHF.

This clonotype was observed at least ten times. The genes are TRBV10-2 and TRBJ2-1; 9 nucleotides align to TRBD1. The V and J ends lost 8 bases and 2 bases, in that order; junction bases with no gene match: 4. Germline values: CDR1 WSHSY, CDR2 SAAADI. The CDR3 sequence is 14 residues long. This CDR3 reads CASGQGITYNEQFF. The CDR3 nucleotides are TGCGCCAGCGGACAGGGGATCACCTACAATGAGCAGTTCTTC.

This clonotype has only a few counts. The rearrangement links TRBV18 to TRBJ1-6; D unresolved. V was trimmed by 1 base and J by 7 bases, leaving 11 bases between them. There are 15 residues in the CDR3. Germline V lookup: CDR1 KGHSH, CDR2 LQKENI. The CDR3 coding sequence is TGTGCCAGCTCACCACAGGCTCCTACGAATTCACCCCTCCACTTT. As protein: CASSPQAPTNSPLHF.

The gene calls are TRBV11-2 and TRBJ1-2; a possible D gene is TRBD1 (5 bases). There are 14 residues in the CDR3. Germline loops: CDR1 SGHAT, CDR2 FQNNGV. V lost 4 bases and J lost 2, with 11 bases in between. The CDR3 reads CASSSSRGNYGYTF. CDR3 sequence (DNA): TGTGCCAGCAGCTCCTCGCGGGGGAACTATGGCTACACCTTC.

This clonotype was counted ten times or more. CDR3 loop: CASSLVRQGDRNEQYF. The CDR3 DNA reads TGTGCCAGCAGCTTAGTGAGGCAGGGAGATAGGAACGAGCAGTACTTC. The chain uses TRBV7-9 and TRBJ2-7; TRBD1 or TRBD2 may be the D gene (5 bases each). Germline CDR1 and CDR2: SEHNR and FQNEAQ (reference sequence). This CDR3 is 16 amino acids long. The ends were cut back, 1 base at V and 5 bases at J, with 18 bases in the middle.

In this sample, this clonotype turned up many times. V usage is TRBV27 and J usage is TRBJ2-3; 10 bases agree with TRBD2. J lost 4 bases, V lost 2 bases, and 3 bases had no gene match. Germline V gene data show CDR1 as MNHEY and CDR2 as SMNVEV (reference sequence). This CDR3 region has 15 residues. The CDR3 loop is CASSLSGRAPDTQYF. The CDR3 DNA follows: TGTGCCAGCAGTTTAAGCGGGAGGGCCCCAGATACGCAGTATTTT.